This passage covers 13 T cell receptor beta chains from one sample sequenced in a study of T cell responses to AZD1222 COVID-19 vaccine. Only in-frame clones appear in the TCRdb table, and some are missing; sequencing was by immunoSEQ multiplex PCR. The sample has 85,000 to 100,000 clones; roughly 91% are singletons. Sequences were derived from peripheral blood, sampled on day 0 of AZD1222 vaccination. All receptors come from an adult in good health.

The CDR3 sequence is CATSSPGRSYEQYF. The CDR3 DNA sequence: TGTGCCACCAGCAGTCCGGGACGGAGCTACGAGCAGTACTTC. The chain has TRBV15 and TRBJ2-7; D is perhaps TRBD1 or TRBD2 (5 bases each). This CDR3 is 14 amino acids long. V lost 3 bases, J lost 3 bases, and 12 bases lay in between. Germline values: CDR1 LNHNV, CDR2 YYDKDF (reference sequence).

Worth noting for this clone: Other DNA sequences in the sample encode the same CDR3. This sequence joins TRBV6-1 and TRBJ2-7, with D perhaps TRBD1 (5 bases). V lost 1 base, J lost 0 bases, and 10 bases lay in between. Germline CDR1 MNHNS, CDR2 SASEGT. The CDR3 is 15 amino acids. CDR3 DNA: TGTGCCAGCAGTGAAGGGCAGGGAAACTCCTACGAGCAGTACTTC. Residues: CASSEGQGNSYEQYF.

In DNA, the CDR3 is TGCGCCAGCAGTGAAACTAGCGGGGGGACCGGGGAGCTGTTTTTT. This gives the protein CASSETSGGTGELFF. The rearrangement uses TRBV10-1 and TRBJ2-2; 12 positions match TRBD2. In germline, CDR1 is WNHNN, CDR2 SYGVQD (reference sequence). The V gene end was trimmed by 3 bases and the J gene end by 5 bases; junction bases not matched to a gene: 1. The CDR3 sequence is 15 residues long.

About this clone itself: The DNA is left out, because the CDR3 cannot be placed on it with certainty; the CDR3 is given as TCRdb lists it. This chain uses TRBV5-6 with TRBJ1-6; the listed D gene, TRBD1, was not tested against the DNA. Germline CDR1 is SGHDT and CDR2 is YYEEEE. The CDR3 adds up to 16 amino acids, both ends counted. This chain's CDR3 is CASSFGEGQPNSPLHF.

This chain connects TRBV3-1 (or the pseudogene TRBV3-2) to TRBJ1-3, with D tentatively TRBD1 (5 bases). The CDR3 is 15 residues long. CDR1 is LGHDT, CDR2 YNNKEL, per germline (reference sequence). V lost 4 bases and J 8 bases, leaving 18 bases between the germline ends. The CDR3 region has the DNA TGTGCCAGCAGCCCCCGGGTGGGGGGAGTAGACACCATATATTTT. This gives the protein CASSPRVGGVDTIYF.

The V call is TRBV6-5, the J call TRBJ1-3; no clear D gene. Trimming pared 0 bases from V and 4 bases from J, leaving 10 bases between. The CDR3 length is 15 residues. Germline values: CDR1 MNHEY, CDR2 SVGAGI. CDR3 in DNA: TGTGCCAGCAGTTACTCGACGGGTCTGGGAAACACCATATATTTT. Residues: CASSYSTGLGNTIYF.

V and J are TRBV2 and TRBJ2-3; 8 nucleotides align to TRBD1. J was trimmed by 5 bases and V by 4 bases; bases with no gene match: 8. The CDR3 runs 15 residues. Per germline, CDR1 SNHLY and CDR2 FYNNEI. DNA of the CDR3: TGTGCCAGCAGTGTGTCAGGGGGCGGGCGAGATACGCAGTATTTT. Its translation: CASSVSGGGRDTQYF.

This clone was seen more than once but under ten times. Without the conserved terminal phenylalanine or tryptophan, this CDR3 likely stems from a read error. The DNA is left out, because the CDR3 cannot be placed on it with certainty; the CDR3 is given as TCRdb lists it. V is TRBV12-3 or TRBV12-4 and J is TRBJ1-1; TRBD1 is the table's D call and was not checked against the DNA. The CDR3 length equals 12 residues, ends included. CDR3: CASCFFLDRVHL.

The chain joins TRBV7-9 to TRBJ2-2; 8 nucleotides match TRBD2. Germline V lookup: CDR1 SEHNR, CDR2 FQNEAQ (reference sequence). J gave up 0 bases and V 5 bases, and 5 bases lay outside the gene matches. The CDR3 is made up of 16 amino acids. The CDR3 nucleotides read TGTGCCAGCAGCCGAACTAGCGGAGCGAACACCGGGGAGCTGTTTTTT. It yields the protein CASSRTSGANTGELFF.

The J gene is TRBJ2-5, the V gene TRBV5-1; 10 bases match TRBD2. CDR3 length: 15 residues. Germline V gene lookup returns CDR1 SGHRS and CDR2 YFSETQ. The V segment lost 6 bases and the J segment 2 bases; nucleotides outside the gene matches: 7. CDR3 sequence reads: CASKLQAGGQETQYF. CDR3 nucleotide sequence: TGCGCCAGCAAGCTTCAAGCGGGGGGGCAAGAGACCCAGTACTTC.

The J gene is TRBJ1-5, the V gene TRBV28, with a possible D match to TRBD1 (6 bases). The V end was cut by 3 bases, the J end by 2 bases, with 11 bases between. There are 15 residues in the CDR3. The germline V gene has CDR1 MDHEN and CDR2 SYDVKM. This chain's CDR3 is CASSLRSGGNQPQHF. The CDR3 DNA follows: TGTGCCAGCAGTTTGCGGTCAGGGGGCAATCAGCCCCAGCATTTT. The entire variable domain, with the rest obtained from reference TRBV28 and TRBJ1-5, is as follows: DVKVTQSSRYLVKRTGEKVFLECVQDMDHENMFWYRQDPGLGLRLIYFSYDVKMKEKGDIPEGYSVSREKKERFSLILESASTNQTSMYLCASSLRSGGNQPQHFGDGTRLSIL.

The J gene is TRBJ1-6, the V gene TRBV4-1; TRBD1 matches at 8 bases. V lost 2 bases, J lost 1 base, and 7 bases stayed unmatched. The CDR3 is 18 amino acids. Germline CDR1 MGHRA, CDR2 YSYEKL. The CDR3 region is CASSQTRTGRSYNSPLHF. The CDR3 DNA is TGCGCCAGCAGCCAAACTAGGACAGGGCGTTCCTATAATTCACCCCTCCACTTT.

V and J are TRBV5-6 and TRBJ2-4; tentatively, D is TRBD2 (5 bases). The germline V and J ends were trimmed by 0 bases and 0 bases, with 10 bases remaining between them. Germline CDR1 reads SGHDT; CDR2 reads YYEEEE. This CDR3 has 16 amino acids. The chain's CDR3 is CASSLGAGIAKNIQYF. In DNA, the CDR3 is TGTGCCAGCAGCTTGGGGGCCGGGATAGCCAAAAACATTCAGTACTTC.